This entry lists 8 T cell receptor beta chains sequenced from one sample in a study of beta chain features in type 1 diabetes. Since all of the isolated RNA was reverse transcribed, expressed TCRB transcripts were what got sequenced. Clones were sequenced by immunoSEQ multiplex PCR, and TCRdb holds only the in-frame ones, with some missing. The sample carries 200,000 to 300,000 clones, 68% recorded once. The sequenced material came from naive CD4+ T cells from blood. These receptor sequences come from a man between 25 and 39 years old in good health.

V and J are TRBV29-1 and TRBJ2-3; D might be TRBD2 (5 bases). This CDR3 is 11 amino acids long. Germline V gives CDR1 SQVTM, CDR2 ANQGSEA. Trimming stripped 1 base from V and 11 bases from J, with 10 bases between. The DNA for the CDR3 is TGCAGCGTTGAAGCACTAGGTGGGCAGTATTTT. This codes for CSVEALGGQYF.

The V gene is TRBV18, the J gene TRBJ2-5, with 10 bases lining up with TRBD2. The CDR3 contains 16 residues. Per the germline V gene, CDR1 is KGHSH and CDR2 is LQKENI. With V trimmed by 2 bases and J by 6 bases, 9 bases remained unmatched. The CDR3 spells CASSPSLAGEVKTQYF. The CDR3, as DNA: TGTGCCAGCTCACCATCTCTAGCGGGAGAGGTGAAGACCCAGTACTTC.

This chain uses TRBV4-3 with TRBJ2-3; the D gene is possibly TRBD1 (6 bases). The germline CDR1 and CDR2 sequences are LGHNA and YSLEER. The CDR3 runs 12 residues. Trimming shortened V by 4 bases and J by 10 bases, and 12 bases separated the two germline ends. The CDR3 DNA follows: TGCGCCAGCAGCCCTACAGGGTTAGCGCAGTATTTT. It codes for CASSPTGLAQYF.

The V call is TRBV7-2, the J call TRBJ2-2, with 8 bases matching TRBD2. Germline assignment: CDR1 SGHTA and CDR2 FQGNSA. Trimming took 5 bases from V and 2 from J; bases not matched to a gene: 4. The CDR3 runs 15 residues. Written as DNA, the CDR3 is TGTGCCAGCAGCCTGAGCGGGAGAAACACCGGGGAGCTGTTTTTT. This translates into CASSLSGRNTGELFF.

J is TRBJ2-4 and V is TRBV7-2, with 12 nucleotides matching TRBD2. Trimming removed 5 bases from V and 5 bases from J; junction bases left unmatched: 16. The CDR3 loop spans 19 amino acids. Germline CDR1 SGHTA, CDR2 FQGNSA. CDR3 sequence (DNA): TGTGCCAGCAGCCCAGAATCGACTAGCGGGAGCGCGGTACAAAACATTCAGTACTTC. Translating it yields CASSPESTSGSAVQNIQYF. Variable domain in full (rest from reference TRBV7-2 and TRBJ2-4): GAGVSQSPSNKVTEKGKDVELRCDPISGHTALYWYRQSLGQGLEFLIYFQGNSAPDKSGLPSDRFSAERTGGSVSTLTIQRTQQEDSAVYLCASSPESTSGSAVQNIQYFGAGTRLSVL.

The chain carries TRBV29-1 and TRBJ2-5; D might be TRBD2 (5 bases). There are 13 residues in the CDR3. Between the trimmed V and J ends, which lost 1 base and 5 bases, there was a span of 11 bases. CDR1 and CDR2 (germline): SQVTM, ANQGSEA. The CDR3 nucleotides are TGCAGCGTTGAAGTACCCGGGAAGGAGACCCAGTACTTC. It codes for CSVEVPGKETQYF.

About this clone: This CDR3 is also generated by other DNA sequences in the sample. The V call is TRBV18, the J call TRBJ2-5; D gene uncertain. Trimming cost V 6 bases and J 1 base, with 9 bases left between them. Germline-derived CDR1 and CDR2 are KGHSH and LQKENI. This CDR3 spans 13 amino acids. The CDR3 loop reads CASSPGSQETQYF. The CDR3 DNA reads TGTGCCAGCTCGCCAGGTTCCCAAGAGACCCAGTACTTC.

CDR3 amino acids: CAWRGTRILPHEQYF. Written as DNA, the CDR3 is TGTGCCTGGAGGGGGACCCGAATACTCCCCCACGAGCAGTACTTC. The V call is TRBV30, the J call TRBJ2-7; D may correspond to TRBD1 or TRBD2 (5 bases each). Germline lookup yields CDR1 GTSNPN and CDR2 SVGIG (reference sequence). V was clipped by 3 bases and J by 5 bases, with 20 bases between them. This CDR3 spans 15 amino acids. The full variable domain, with the rest looked up from reference TRBV30 and TRBJ2-7, is SQTIHQWPATLVQPVGSPLSLECTVEGTSNPNLYWYRQAAGRGLQLLFYSVGIGQISSEVPQNLSASRPQDRQFILSSKKLLLSDSGFYLCAWRGTRILPHEQYFGPGTRLTVT.